This T cell receptor beta chain was found in a study of blood T cells in healthy people across ages. Sample-barcoded 5' priming and a J-beta primer mix drove a second PCR of roughly 6 to 12 cycles. TCRdb re-called the 5' RACE reads with MiXCR, one entry per CDR3 protein. The repertoire holds fewer than 1.5 million distinct CDR3 sequences, with about 43% as singletons. The authors extracted at least 5 micrograms of total RNA per sample. As concerns this clonotype: The antigen remains unidentified.

Overall study findings and caveats: The fall in TCR beta diversity per million T cells was roughly linear with age. It was not known whether donors were CMV positive (a possible confounder of expanded clonotype changes). TCR beta diversity tracked closely with naive T cell percentage.

The receptor comes from a woman aged 18-29 years in good health. The sample was blood.

This chain's CDR3 is CASSLGRQGHYNEQFF. CDR3 nucleotides: TGTGCCAGCAGCTTAGGTCGGCAGGGGCACTACAATGAGCAGTTCTTC. This chain uses TRBV7-8 with TRBJ2-1, with a possible D match to TRBD1 (6 bases). Germline CDR1 and CDR2: SGHVS and FQNEAQ. The CDR3 consists of 16 residues. Trimming removed 1 base from V and 3 bases from J, with 13 bases in between.